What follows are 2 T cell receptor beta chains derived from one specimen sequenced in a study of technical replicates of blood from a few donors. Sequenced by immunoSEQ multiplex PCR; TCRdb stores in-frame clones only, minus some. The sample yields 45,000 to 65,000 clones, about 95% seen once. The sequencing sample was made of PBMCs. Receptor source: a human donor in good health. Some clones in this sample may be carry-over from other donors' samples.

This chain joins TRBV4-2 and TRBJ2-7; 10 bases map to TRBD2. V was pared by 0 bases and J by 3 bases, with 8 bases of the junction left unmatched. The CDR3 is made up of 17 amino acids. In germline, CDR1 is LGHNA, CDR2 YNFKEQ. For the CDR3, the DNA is TGTGCCAGCAGCCAAGAACGAAGCGGGGGGGCCTTCTACGAGCAGTACTTC. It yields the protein CASSQERSGGAFYEQYF.

The CDR3 spells CAWIQGSLQYF. The CDR3 DNA is TGTGCCTGGATACAGGGGTCTTTGCAGTACTTC. This chain joins TRBV30 and TRBJ2-7; 7 bases are shared with TRBD1. CDR3 length equals 11 residues. With 4 bases clipped from V and 9 bases from J, the junction kept 6 bases outside the gene matches. The germline gives CDR1 GTSNPN, CDR2 SVGIG (reference sequence).